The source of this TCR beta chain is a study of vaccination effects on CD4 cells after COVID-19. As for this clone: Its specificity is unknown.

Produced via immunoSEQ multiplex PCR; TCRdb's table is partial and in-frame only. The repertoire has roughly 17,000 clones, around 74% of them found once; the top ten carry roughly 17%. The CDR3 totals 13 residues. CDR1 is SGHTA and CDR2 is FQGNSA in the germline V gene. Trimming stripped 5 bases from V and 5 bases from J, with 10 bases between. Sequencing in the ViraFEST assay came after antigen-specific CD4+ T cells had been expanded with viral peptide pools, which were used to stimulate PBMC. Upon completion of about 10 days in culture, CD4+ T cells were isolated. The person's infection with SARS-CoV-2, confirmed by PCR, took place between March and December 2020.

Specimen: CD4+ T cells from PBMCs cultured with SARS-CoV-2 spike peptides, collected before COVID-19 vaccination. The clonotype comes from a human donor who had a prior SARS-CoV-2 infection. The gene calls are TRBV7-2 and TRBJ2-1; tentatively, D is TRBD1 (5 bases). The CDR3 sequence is CASSVTRDNEQFF. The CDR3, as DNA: TGTGCCAGCAGCGTGACCAGGGACAATGAGCAGTTCTTC.